Below, one TCR beta chain is given with its context. Its antigen is not identified. The PCR employed 60 Vbeta primers together with 13 Jbeta primers. Profiling relied on immunoSEQ multiplex PCR, and the TCRdb table lists in-frame clones only, not all of them. The profile shows about 130,000 clones, roughly three quarters of them singletons. This CDR3 has 11 residues. The V gene's germline CDR1 is SEHNR and CDR2 FQNEAQ (reference sequence). Trimming removed 5 bases from V and 2 bases from J, with 3 bases in between. The data originate from a study of cytomegalovirus exposure and HLA in healthy donors. Study as a whole: Samples from HLA-typed donors yielded around 85 million unique TCRs in an early data release. Study observations and caveats: In a later analysis, TCR beta V- and J-gene trimming was associated with a missense DCLRE1C variant. Over 150 TCR beta chains were listed as cytomegalovirus-associated. The authors assumed roughly uniform sequencing depth across donors for presence/absence analyses.

The chain combines TRBV7-9 with TRBJ1-2; D unresolved. Sequenced: PBMCs. This TCR derives from a man younger than 40 in good health and CMV-seronegative. In DNA form, the CDR3 reads TGTGCCAGCAGCGTAAACTATGGCTACACCTTC. This translates into CASSVNYGYTF. Variable domain in full (rest from reference TRBV7-9 and TRBJ1-2): DTGVSQNPRHKITKRGQNVTFRCDPISEHNRLYWYRQTLGQGPEFLTYFQNEAQLEKSRLLSDRFSAERPKGSFSTLEIQRTEQGDSAMYLCASSVNYGYTFGSGTRLTVV.